The rows below give T cell receptor beta chains drawn from one sample of a study of CD8 T cell repertoires and HIV-1 epitope variants. The data were produced by immunoSEQ multiplex PCR, yet TCRdb's version contains in-frame clones alone and is incomplete. In the table there are several thousand clones, 60% to 75% of which are singletons. The antigens these receptors bind are not known. The sample consisted of cultured CD8+ T cells derived from PBMCs. These TCRs come from a male donor with HIV. Both conserved end residues are part of each CDR3. A D gene is named only where the DNA matches it firmly. Size is stated for part of the rows, as once, few or many counts, or as a class when the clone is expanded.

j_call v_call clone_size cdr3_length d_call cdr3_nt cdr3_aa
TRBJ2-2 TRBV27 once 15 . TGTGCCAGCAGTTTAGAGGCCCCAGGGACCGGGGAGCTGTTTTTT CASSLEAPGTGELFF
TRBJ1-1 TRBV7-3 few 16 TRBD1 TGTGCCAGCCGGGTGACAGGGGTGACGTCCAACACTGAAGCTTTCTTT CASRVTGVTSNTEAFF
TRBJ1-1 TRBV9 few 18 . TGTGCCAGCAGCGCCGAATCTTGGACTGGGACGATGAACACTGAAGCTTTCTTT CASSAESWTGTMNTEAFF
TRBJ1-1 TRBV5-4 . 13 TRBD1 TGTGCCAGCAGCCGACAGGGGAACACTGAAGCTTTCTTT CASSRQGNTEAFF
TRBJ2-1 TRBV5-1 . 15 . TGCGCCAGCAGCTTGGAAGGAGAGACCTACAATGAGCAGTTCTTC CASSLEGETYNEQFF
TRBJ2-2 TRBV2 . 14 TRBD2 TGTGCCATTCTAGCGGGAGGGAGCACCGGGGAGCTGTTTTTT CAILAGGSTGELFF
TRBJ2-3 TRBV9 . 15 TRBD2 TGTGCCAGCAGCGTACCAGCGGGGCCCCCAGATACGCAGTATTTT CASSVPAGPPDTQYF
TRBJ1-1 TRBV25-1 . 13 . TGTGCCAGCAGTGAAGTCGGACAGTCTGAAGCTTTCTTT CASSEVGQSEAFF
TRBJ1-4 TRBV6-1 . 12 TRBD1 TGTGCCAGTGGGGACAGGGACGAAAAACTGTTTTTT CASGDRDEKLFF
TRBJ1-5 TRBV7-9 few 14 TRBD1 TGTGCCAGCAGCCCTATAATGACAGGGCAGCCCCAGCATTTT CASSPIMTGQPQHF
TRBJ2-1 TRBV9 . 15 TRBD2 TGTGCCAGCAGCGTTACTAGCGGGGTCTACAATGAGCAGTTCTTC CASSVTSGVYNEQFF